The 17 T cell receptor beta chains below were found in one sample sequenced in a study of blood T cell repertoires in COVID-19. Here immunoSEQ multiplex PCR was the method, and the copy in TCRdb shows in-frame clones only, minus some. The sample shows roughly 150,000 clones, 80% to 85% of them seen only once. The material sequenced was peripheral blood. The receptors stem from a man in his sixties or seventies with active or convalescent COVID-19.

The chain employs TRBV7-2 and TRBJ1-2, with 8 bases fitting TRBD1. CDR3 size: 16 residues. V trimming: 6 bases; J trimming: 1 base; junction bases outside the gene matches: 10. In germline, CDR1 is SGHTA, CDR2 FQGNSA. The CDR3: CASSINRDRLNYGYTF. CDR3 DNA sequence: TGTGCCAGCAGTATAAACCGGGACAGGCTTAACTATGGCTACACCTTC.

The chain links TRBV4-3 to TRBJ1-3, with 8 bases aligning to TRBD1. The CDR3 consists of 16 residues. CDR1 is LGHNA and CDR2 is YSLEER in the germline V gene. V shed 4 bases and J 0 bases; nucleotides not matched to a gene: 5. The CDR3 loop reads CASSRGQGRSGNTIYF. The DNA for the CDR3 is TGCGCCAGCAGCCGCGGACAGGGCCGCTCTGGAAACACCATATATTTT.

In DNA, the CDR3 is TGTGCCAGCAGCTTGAATACAGGAACCTACGAGCAGTACTTC. The encoded protein is CASSLNTGTYEQYF. The rearrangement uses TRBV5-6 and TRBJ2-7, with D possibly TRBD1 on 5 matching bases. Trimming left V 1 base short and J 2 bases short, with 10 bases between. Germline CDR1 and CDR2: SGHDT and YYEEEE. The CDR3 runs to 14 residues.

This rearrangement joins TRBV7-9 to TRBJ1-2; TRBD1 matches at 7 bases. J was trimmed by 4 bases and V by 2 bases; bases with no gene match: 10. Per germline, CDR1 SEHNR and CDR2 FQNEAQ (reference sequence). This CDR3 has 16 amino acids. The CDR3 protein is CASSLFRDSELYGYTF. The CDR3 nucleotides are TGTGCCAGCAGCTTATTCCGGGACAGTGAGCTCTATGGCTACACCTTC.

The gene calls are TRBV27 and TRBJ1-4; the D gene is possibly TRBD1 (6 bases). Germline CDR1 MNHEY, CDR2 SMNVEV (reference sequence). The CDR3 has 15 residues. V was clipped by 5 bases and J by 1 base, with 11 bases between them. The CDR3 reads CASSPQQGTNEKLFF. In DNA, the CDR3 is TGTGCCAGCAGTCCCCAACAGGGAACTAATGAAAAACTGTTTTTT.

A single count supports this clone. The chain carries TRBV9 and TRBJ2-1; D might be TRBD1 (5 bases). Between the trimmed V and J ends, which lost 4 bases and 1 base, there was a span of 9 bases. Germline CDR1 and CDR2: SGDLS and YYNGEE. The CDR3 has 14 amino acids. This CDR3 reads CASSPQGSYNEQFF. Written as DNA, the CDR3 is TGTGCCAGCAGCCCTCAGGGTTCCTACAATGAGCAGTTCTTC.

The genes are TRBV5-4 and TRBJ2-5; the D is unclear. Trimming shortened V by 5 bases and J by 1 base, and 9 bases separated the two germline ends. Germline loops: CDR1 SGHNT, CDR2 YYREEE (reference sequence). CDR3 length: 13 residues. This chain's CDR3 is CASRVEFQETQYF. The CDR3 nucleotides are TGTGCCAGCAGGGTGGAGTTCCAAGAGACCCAGTACTTC.

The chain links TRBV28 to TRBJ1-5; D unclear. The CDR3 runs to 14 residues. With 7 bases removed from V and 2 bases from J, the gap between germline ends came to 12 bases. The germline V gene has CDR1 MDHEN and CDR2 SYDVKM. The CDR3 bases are TGTGCCAGCACTGAGGGCGGACGCAATCAGCCCCAGCATTTT. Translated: CASTEGGRNQPQHF. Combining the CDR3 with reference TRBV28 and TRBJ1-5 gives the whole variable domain DVKVTQSSRYLVKRTGEKVFLECVQDMDHENMFWYRQDPGLGLRLIYFSYDVKMKEKGDIPEGYSVSREKKERFSLILESASTNQTSMYLCASTEGGRNQPQHFGDGTRLSIL.

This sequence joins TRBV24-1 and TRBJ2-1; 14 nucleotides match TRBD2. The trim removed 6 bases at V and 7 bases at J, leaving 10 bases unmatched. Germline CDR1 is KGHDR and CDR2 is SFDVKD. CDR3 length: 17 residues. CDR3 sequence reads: CATSLGGTSGSGNEQFF. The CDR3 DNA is TGTGCCACCAGTCTGGGAGGGACTAGCGGGAGTGGGAATGAGCAGTTCTTC.

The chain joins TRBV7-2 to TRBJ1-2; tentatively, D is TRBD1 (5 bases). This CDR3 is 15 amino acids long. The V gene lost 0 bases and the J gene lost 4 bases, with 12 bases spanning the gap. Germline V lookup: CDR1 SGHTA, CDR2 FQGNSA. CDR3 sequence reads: CASSLARVQGYGYTF. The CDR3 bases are TGTGCCAGCAGCTTAGCACGTGTGCAGGGCTATGGCTACACCTTC. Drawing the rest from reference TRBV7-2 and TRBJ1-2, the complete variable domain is GAGVSQSPSNKVTEKGKDVELRCDPISGHTALYWYRQSLGQGLEFLIYFQGNSAPDKSGLPSDRFSAERTGGSVSTLTIQRTQQEDSAVYLCASSLARVQGYGYTFGSGTRLTVV.

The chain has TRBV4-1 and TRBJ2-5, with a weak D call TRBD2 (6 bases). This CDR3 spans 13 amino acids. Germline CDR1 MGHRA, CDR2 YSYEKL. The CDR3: CASREPGRETQYF. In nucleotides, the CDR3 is TGCGCTAGCCGGGAGCCGGGGAGGGAGACCCAGTACTTC.

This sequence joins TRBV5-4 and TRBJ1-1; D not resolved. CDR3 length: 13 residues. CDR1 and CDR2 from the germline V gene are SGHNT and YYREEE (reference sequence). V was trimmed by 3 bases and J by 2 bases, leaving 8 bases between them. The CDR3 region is CASSSPSNTEAFF. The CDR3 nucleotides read TGTGCCAGCAGCTCCCCCTCTAACACTGAAGCTTTCTTT.

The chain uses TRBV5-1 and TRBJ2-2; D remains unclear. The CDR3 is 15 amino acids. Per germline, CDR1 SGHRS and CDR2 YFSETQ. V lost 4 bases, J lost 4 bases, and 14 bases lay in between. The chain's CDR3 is CASSQARVSTGELFF. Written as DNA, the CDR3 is TGCGCCAGCAGCCAAGCCCGGGTCAGCACCGGGGAGCTGTTTTTT.

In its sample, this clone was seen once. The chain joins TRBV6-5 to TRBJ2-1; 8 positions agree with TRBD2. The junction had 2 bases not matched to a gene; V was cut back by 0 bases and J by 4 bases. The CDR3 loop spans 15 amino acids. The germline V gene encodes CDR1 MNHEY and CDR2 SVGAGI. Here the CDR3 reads CASSYSGTRYNEQFF. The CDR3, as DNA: TGTGCCAGCAGTTACTCGGGGACTAGATACAATGAGCAGTTCTTC.

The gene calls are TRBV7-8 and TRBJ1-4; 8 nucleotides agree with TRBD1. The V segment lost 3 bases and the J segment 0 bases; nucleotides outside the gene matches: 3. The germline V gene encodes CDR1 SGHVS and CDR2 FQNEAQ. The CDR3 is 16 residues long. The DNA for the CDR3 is TGTGCCAGCAGCTTGCAGGACAGGGCAACTAATGAAAAACTGTTTTTT. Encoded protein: CASSLQDRATNEKLFF.

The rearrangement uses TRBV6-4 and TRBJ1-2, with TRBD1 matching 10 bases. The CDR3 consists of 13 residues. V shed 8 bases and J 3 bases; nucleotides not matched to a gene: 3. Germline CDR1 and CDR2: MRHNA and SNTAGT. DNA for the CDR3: TGTGCCAGCTGGACAGGGGGGGACTATGGCTACACCTTC. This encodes CASWTGGDYGYTF.

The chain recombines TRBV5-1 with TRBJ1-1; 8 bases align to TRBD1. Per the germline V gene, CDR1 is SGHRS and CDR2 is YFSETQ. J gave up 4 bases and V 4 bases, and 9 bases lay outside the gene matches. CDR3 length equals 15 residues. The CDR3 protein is CASSKGQVRSTEAFF. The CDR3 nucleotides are TGCGCCAGCAGCAAGGGACAGGTGAGGAGCACTGAAGCTTTCTTT.